The rows below give T cell receptor beta chains drawn from one sample of a study of shared clonotypes between healthy human individuals. Sequencing was performed with immunoSEQ multiplex PCR; in TCRdb, only in-frame clones are kept and a portion is missing. The table includes some 1.1 million clones, approximately 77% detected once. Sequencing used memory CD4+ T cells from PBMCs. These receptors originate from a man between 18 and 29 years old in good health. Some clones in this sample may be carry-over from other donors' samples. Each CDR3 is given with its conserved first and last residue. Fields, in order: clone size, J gene, V gene, D gene, CDR3 DNA, CDR3 protein. The D gene is left open where the match is weak. Rows give clone size only sometimes, using once, few, many, or a class for an expanded clone.

size: many; J: TRBJ2-7; V: TRBV5-1; D: TRBD2; DNA: TGCGCCAGCAGCTTGCGGGGGACTAGCTTAGCCGAGCAGTACTTC; CDR3: CASSLRGTSLAEQYF
size: -; J: TRBJ1-2; V: TRBV6-1; D: -; DNA: TGTGCCAGCAGTGAGCAACCCCAGGGCTGGGGCTACACCTTC; CDR3: CASSEQPQGWGYTF
size: -; J: TRBJ2-7; V: TRBV6-6; D: -; DNA: TGTGCCAGCAGTTACGCGCGGGGCTACGAGCAGTACTTC; CDR3: CASSYARGYEQYF
size: -; J: TRBJ2-3; V: TRBV5-1; D: -; DNA: TGCGCCAGCAGCTTGGGTCCCGCGGGCACAGATACGCAGTATTTT; CDR3: CASSLGPAGTDTQYF
size: few; J: TRBJ1-2; V: TRBV28; D: -; DNA: TGTGCCAGCAATGGCAGGGGATGGAATGGCTACACCTTC; CDR3: CASNGRGWNGYTF
size: -; J: TRBJ1-2; V: TRBV28; D: -; DNA: TGTGCCAGCAGTTTATTGTATCAGGGGAACTATGGCTACACCTTC; CDR3: CASSLLYQGNYGYTF
size: -; J: TRBJ2-7; V: TRBV5-4; D: -; DNA: TGTGCCAGCAGCTCGGATCTAGGTGGGCTCGAGCAGTACTTC; CDR3: CASSSDLGGLEQYF
size: few; J: TRBJ2-3; V: TRBV11-3; D: TRBD2; DNA: TGTGCCAGCAGCTCACTAGCGGGGATAGGAGATACGCAGTATTTT; CDR3: CASSSLAGIGDTQYF
size: few; J: TRBJ1-2; V: TRBV19; D: TRBD1; DNA: TGTGCCAGTAGGCGGACGACAGGGACTAACTATGGCTACACCTTC; CDR3: CASRRTTGTNYGYTF
size: -; J: TRBJ1-1; V: TRBV30; D: TRBD1; DNA: TGTGCCTGGAGTAGGAGAGGGGGCGCGAGCACTGAAGCTTTCTTT; CDR3: CAWSRRGGASTEAFF
size: -; J: TRBJ1-5; V: TRBV28; D: -; DNA: TGTGCCAGCAGTTTGGGACAACGCAATCAGCCCCAGCATTTT; CDR3: CASSLGQRNQPQHF
size: -; J: TRBJ2-6; V: TRBV5-4; D: -; DNA: TGTGCCAGCAGCTTGTCGGCTGGGGCCAACGTCCTGACTTTC; CDR3: CASSLSAGANVLTF
size: -; J: TRBJ2-7; V: TRBV11-2; D: TRBD2; DNA: TGTGCCAGCAGCTTTAGCGGGAGGGCCTACGAGCAGTACTTC; CDR3: CASSFSGRAYEQYF
size: -; J: TRBJ2-7; V: TRBV7-2; D: TRBD2; DNA: TGTGCCAGCAGCATCGCCGGGACTAGCGGGAGCTACGAGCAGTACTTC; CDR3: CASSIAGTSGSYEQYF
size: -; J: TRBJ2-2; V: TRBV5-1; D: -; DNA: TGCGCCAGCAGCTCCCAGGTGGCCGGGGAGCTGTTTTTT; CDR3: CASSSQVAGELFF
size: once; J: TRBJ2-7; V: TRBV10-3; D: TRBD2; DNA: TGTGCCATCAGTGACAGTTCGCCGCTAGCGGCCTACGAGCAGTACTTC; CDR3: CAISDSSPLAAYEQYF
size: -; J: TRBJ2-7; V: TRBV7-9; D: -; DNA: TGTGCCAGCAGCTTGCGGGGCTCCTACGAGCAGTACTTC; CDR3: CASSLRGSYEQYF
size: many; J: TRBJ1-2; V: TRBV19; D: TRBD1; DNA: TGTGCCAGTAGCCGGACAGGGAATGGCTACACCTTC; CDR3: CASSRTGNGYTF
size: -; J: TRBJ1-5; V: TRBV18; D: TRBD1; DNA: TGTGCCAGCTCACCGGGACAGGGGAATAGCAATCAGCCCCAGCATTTT; CDR3: CASSPGQGNSNQPQHF
size: -; J: TRBJ2-7; V: TRBV19; D: -; DNA: TGTGCCAGTAGTGCCCGGGAAAACGAGCAGTACTTC; CDR3: CASSARENEQYF
size: -; J: TRBJ1-1; V: TRBV5-6; D: -; DNA: TGTGCCAGCAGCTTGTTGGGACTGACAGCGATGAACACTGAAGCTTTCTTT; CDR3: CASSLLGLTAMNTEAFF
size: -; J: TRBJ2-1; V: TRBV7-2; D: -; DNA: TGTGCCAGCAGCATGACTACTAATGAGCAGTTCTTC; CDR3: CASSMTTNEQFF
size: -; J: TRBJ2-5; V: TRBV5-1; D: TRBD1; DNA: TGCGCCAGCAGCGGACAGGGGGTAGAGACCCAGTACTTC; CDR3: CASSGQGVETQYF
size: -; J: TRBJ2-2; V: TRBV28; D: -; DNA: TGTGCCAGCAAAGACCAAGGGGAGCTGTTTTTT; CDR3: CASKDQGELFF
size: -; J: TRBJ1-2; V: TRBV28; D: -; DNA: TGTGCCGCCCGGGATTATGGCTACACCTTC; CDR3: CAARDYGYTF